These 22 T cell receptor beta chains came from one sample sequenced in a study of identical twins. TCRdb recomputed calls from the 5' RACE reads with MiXCR, one row per CDR3 protein. The sample has approximately 260,000 distinct CDR3 sequences, about 8.3% seen once. The sample was also linked to a second study, of yellow fever vaccine responses in identical twins.

The specimen sequenced was CD8+ T cells sorted from blood. These TCRs come from a young woman in good health.

Concerning this clonotype: A junction boundary mismatches the germline segment, possibly from a read error. This chain joins TRBV5-6 and TRBJ2-7, with D possibly matching TRBD2 (6 bases). Germline CDR1 and CDR2: SGHDT and YYEEEE. This CDR3 is built from 14 residues. The CDR3 loop reads CAISPGGRSYEQYF. CDR3 sequence (DNA): TGTGCCATCAGCCCCGGAGGGCGCTCCTACGAGCAGTACTTC.

V and J are TRBV30 and TRBJ2-2, with D hard to call. Germline values: CDR1 GTSNPN, CDR2 SVGIG (reference sequence). The V end lost 3 bases, the J end lost 8 bases, and 4 bases lay between the germline ends. The CDR3 has 10 residues. CDR3 loop: CAWSLGELFF. The CDR3 nucleotides read TGTGCCTGGAGCCTTGGGGAGCTGTTTTTT.

This clonotype was counted ten times or more. This chain uses TRBV4-3 with TRBJ2-1, with 10 bases fitting TRBD2. This CDR3 comprises 18 residues. The germline V gene has CDR1 LGHNA and CDR2 YSLEER. Trimming cost V 2 bases and J 2 bases; bases outside gene matches: 9. The CDR3: CASSQSSSGRRPYNEQFF. DNA for the CDR3: TGCGCCAGCAGCCAAAGCTCTAGCGGGAGACGGCCCTACAATGAGCAGTTCTTC.

This clonotype was found many times. The V and J genes are TRBV4-2 and TRBJ2-1; D possibly corresponds to TRBD1 (6 bases). The ends were cut back, 3 bases at V and 12 bases at J, with 15 bases in the middle. This CDR3 comprises 13 residues. Germline assignment: CDR1 LGHNA and CDR2 YNFKEQ. The CDR3 DNA is TGTGCCAGCAGCCAGGCGGACAGTTCTTGGCAGTTCTTC. Protein sequence: CASSQADSSWQFF.

The sample holds many counts of this clonotype. This chain uses TRBV6-1 with TRBJ2-5; D perhaps matches TRBD1 (6 bases). V gave up 4 bases and J gave up 0 bases, with 15 bases separating them. The CDR3 covers 16 residues. Germline lookup yields CDR1 MNHNS and CDR2 SASEGT. The CDR3 region has the DNA TGTGCCAGCAGTGCCAGGACAGCTACCTACCAAGAGACCCAGTACTTC. Translating it yields CASSARTATYQETQYF.

This clonotype was observed a few times. The chain is built from TRBV5-1 and TRBJ2-3; 11 bases match TRBD2. Germline V CDR1 and CDR2: SGHRS, YFSETQ. The ends lost 1 base at V and 5 bases at J; junction bases unmatched: 3. This CDR3 has 15 amino acids. The CDR3 spells CASSLTSGRLDTQYF. The CDR3 region has the DNA TGCGCCAGCAGCTTGACTAGCGGGAGATTAGATACGCAGTATTTT.

This clonotype has a count of ten or more. CDR3 sequence (DNA): TGTGCCAGCAGCCAAGAAGCGGGGTCGTCCTACGAGCAGTACTTC. It specifies CASSQEAGSSYEQYF. The V call is TRBV4-2, the J call TRBJ2-7; TRBD2 matches 7 bases. CDR1 and CDR2 (germline): LGHNA, YNFKEQ. The CDR3 is 15 residues long. V dropped 0 bases and J dropped 1; count of bases not matched to a gene: 3.

The chain combines TRBV5-8 with TRBJ2-7; D not certain. Trimming left V 3 bases short and J 2 bases short, with 12 bases between. Germline CDR1 and CDR2: SGHTS and YDEGEE. The CDR3 is 14 amino acids. The CDR3 DNA is TGTGCCAGCAGCTCCCTCCTAAAGGCCTACGAGCAGTACTTC. This translates into CASSSLLKAYEQYF. Variable domain in full (rest from reference TRBV5-8 and TRBJ2-7): EAGVTQSPTHLIKTRGQQATLRCSPISGHTSVYWYQQALGLGLQFLLWYDEGEERNRGNFPPRFSGRQFPNYSSELNVNALELEDSALYLCASSSLLKAYEQYFGPGTRLTVT.

This clonotype showed up just a few times. V gene TRBV7-8 combines with J gene TRBJ2-3, with 10 bases that match TRBD2. Germline loops: CDR1 SGHVS, CDR2 FQNEAQ. The CDR3 extends over 16 amino acids. V lost 5 bases, J lost 3 bases, and 8 bases stayed unmatched. CDR3 nucleotide sequence: TGTGCCAGCAGCCACCCCGGACTAGCGGAGACAGATACGCAGTATTTT. Translation: CASSHPGLAETDTQYF.

This chain links TRBV11-2 with TRBJ1-1; no definite D call. V lost 7 bases, J lost 3 bases, and 3 bases lay in between. The CDR3 covers 10 residues. The germline gives CDR1 SGHAT, CDR2 FQNNGV. CDR3 loop: CASTYTEAFF. In DNA form, the CDR3 reads TGTGCCAGCACGTACACTGAAGCTTTCTTT.

Ten or more counts support this clonotype. The chain uses TRBV7-2 and TRBJ2-7; a weak D match, TRBD2 (6 bases). The CDR3 runs to 18 residues. Trimming cost V 0 bases and J 5 bases, with 23 bases left between them. Germline CDR1 and CDR2: SGHTA and FQGNSA. The CDR3 DNA is TGTGCCAGCAGCTTAGCATGCGGGGACTGTGGAGGGGTCCACGAGCAGTACTTC. Translated: CASSLACGDCGGVHEQYF.

The genes are TRBV12-3 or TRBV12-4 and TRBJ2-3, with 10 bases fitting TRBD1. This CDR3 has 17 residues. J gave up 3 bases and V 3 bases, and 9 bases lay outside the gene matches. The CDR3 nucleotides read TGTGCCAGCAGTTTGGTTCGGGACAGGGGAGGTACAGATACGCAGTATTTT. It translates to CASSLVRDRGGTDTQYF.

The V and J genes are TRBV13 and TRBJ2-1; 9 nucleotides agree with TRBD1. CDR1 PRHDT and CDR2 FYEKMQ come from the germline V gene (reference sequence). The CDR3 contains 13 residues. V shed 5 bases and J 15 bases; nucleotides not matched to a gene: 11. CDR3 DNA sequence: TGTGCCAGCAGCCCGGGACAGGGCTCACGCCGGTTCTTC. It specifies CASSPGQGSRRFF.

This clonotype was recorded many times. This chain uses TRBV27 with TRBJ2-4; D ambiguous. The ends were cut back, 8 bases at V and 3 bases at J, with 14 bases in the middle. This CDR3 contains 14 residues. Germline V lookup: CDR1 MNHEY, CDR2 SMNVEV (reference sequence). Here the CDR3 DNA reads TGTGCCAGCCGTGATGGACGGGTCAAAAACATTCAGTACTTC. Translation gives CASRDGRVKNIQYF.

This clonotype was recorded many times. V is TRBV7-3 and J is TRBJ2-1, with TRBD1 matching over 7 bases. Germline V gene lookup returns CDR1 SGHTA and CDR2 FQGTGA. The CDR3 has 15 residues. Trimming at V came to 5 bases and at J to 5 bases, leaving 9 bases not matched to a gene. The CDR3, as DNA: TGTGCCAGCAGCGTGGGGGACAGAATAAACAATGAGCAGTTCTTC. Its protein product is CASSVGDRINNEQFF.

This clonotype has a count of ten or more. V is TRBV29-1 and J is TRBJ2-3; TRBD2 matches at 7 bases. V trimming: 7 bases; J trimming: 5 bases; junction bases outside the gene matches: 6. The CDR3 sequence is 12 residues long. CDR1 and CDR2 (germline): SQVTM, ANQGSEA. Here the CDR3 DNA reads TGCAGCGGTGGAGTAGCGGGAGATACGCAGTATTTT. It codes for CSGGVAGDTQYF.

The chain joins TRBV27 to TRBJ2-3, with a tentative D call TRBD1 (6 bases). Germline assignment: CDR1 MNHEY and CDR2 SMNVEV (reference sequence). The CDR3 sequence is 15 residues long. The germline V and J ends were trimmed by 5 bases and 1 base, with 13 bases remaining between them. CDR3 residues: CASSLFEGGTDTQYF. The CDR3 DNA follows: TGTGCCAGCAGTCTATTCGAGGGGGGCACAGATACGCAGTATTTT.

This clonotype was detected only a few times. The chain uses TRBV5-1 and TRBJ2-5; 11 nucleotides agree with TRBD2. Trimming removed 0 bases from V and 4 bases from J; junction bases left unmatched: 2. The germline CDR1 and CDR2 sequences are SGHRS and YFSETQ. CDR3 length: 15 amino acids. CDR3 in amino acids: CASSLVGLAAETQYF. CDR3 nucleotides: TGCGCCAGCAGCTTGGTGGGACTAGCGGCAGAGACCCAGTACTTC.

This clonotype was recorded a few times. The rearrangement joins TRBV27 to TRBJ2-2; the D gene is possibly TRBD1 (6 bases). The CDR3 covers 16 residues. Germline-derived CDR1 and CDR2 are MNHEY and SMNVEV (reference sequence). Trimming removed 3 bases at V and 3 bases at J, with 14 bases between. CDR3 bases: TGTGCCAGCAGTTTGGCAGGGGCAGTGGACACCGGGGAGCTGTTTTTT. It translates to CASSLAGAVDTGELFF.

This clonotype showed up just a few times. The chain carries TRBV2 and TRBJ2-1; D gene unclear. The CDR3 has 18 residues. V shed 8 bases and J shed 7 bases, with 30 bases lying between them. CDR1 and CDR2 from the germline V gene are SNHLY and FYNNEI. The CDR3 DNA sequence: TGTGCCAGCGCCGTATGGAAGGATGGGGTAGGCTTTTCGAATGAGCAGTTCTTC. The encoded protein is CASAVWKDGVGFSNEQFF.

Ten or more counts support this clonotype. The V gene is TRBV12-3 or TRBV12-4, the J gene TRBJ2-2, with 9 bases that match TRBD2. The CDR3 covers 15 residues. V lost 5 bases to trimming and J lost 1 base; unmatched junction nucleotides: 2. The CDR3 DNA is TGTGCCAGCAGTCCGACTAGCGGGAACACCGGGGAGCTGTTTTTT. Translating gives CASSPTSGNTGELFF.

A few counts support this clonotype. One end of the junction is discordant with germline, which a read error may explain. The CDR3 DNA is TGTGCCGGCAGAGAGCAGTGGGAGCTGTTTTTT. It is translated as CAGREQWELFF. The chain uses TRBV12-3 or TRBV12-4 and TRBJ2-2; D unresolved. This CDR3 has 11 residues.